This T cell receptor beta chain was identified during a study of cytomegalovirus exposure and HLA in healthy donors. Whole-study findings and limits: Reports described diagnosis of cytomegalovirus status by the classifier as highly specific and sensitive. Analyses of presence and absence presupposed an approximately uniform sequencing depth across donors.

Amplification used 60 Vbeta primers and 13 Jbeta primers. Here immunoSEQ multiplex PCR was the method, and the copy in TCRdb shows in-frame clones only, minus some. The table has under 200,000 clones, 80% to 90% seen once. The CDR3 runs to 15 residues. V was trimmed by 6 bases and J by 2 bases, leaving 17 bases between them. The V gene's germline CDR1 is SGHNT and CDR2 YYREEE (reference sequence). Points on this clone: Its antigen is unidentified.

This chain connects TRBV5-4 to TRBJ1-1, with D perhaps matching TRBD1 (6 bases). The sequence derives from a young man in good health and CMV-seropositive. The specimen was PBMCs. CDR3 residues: CASTSPGGRNTEAFF. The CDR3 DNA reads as TGTGCCAGCACCTCCCCCGGGGGGCGAAACACTGAAGCTTTCTTT.